A selection of T cell receptor beta chains follows, all from one sample in a study of blood T cells in healthy people across ages. TCRdb re-called the 5' RACE reads through MiXCR, storing one row per CDR3 protein. The repertoire holds over a million distinct CDR3 sequences, with around 40% as singletons. Sequences were obtained from blood. The receptors derive from a woman between 18 and 29 years old in good health. CDR3s include the opening cysteine and the closing phenylalanine or tryptophan. The D gene is left open where the match is weak. Expanded clones get a size class; other rows say once, few or many, or leave the size out.

CDR3 length: 15
V gene: TRBV7-3
J gene: TRBJ2-2
D gene: TRBD2
clone size: NA
CDR3 protein: CASGHGGSMTGELFF
CDR3 DNA: TGTGCCAGTGGCCACGGCGGGAGCATGACCGGGGAGCTGTTTTTT

CDR3 length: 16
V gene: TRBV25-1
J gene: TRBJ1-6
D gene: TRBD1
clone size: once
CDR3 protein: CASSEFQDRGNSPLHF
CDR3 DNA: TGTGCCAGCAGTGAATTCCAGGACAGGGGGAATTCACCCCTCCACTTT

CDR3 length: 15
V gene: TRBV12-5
J gene: TRBJ1-5
D gene: TRBD1
clone size: NA
CDR3 protein: CASALGDSPAQPQHF
CDR3 DNA: TGTGCTAGTGCCCTGGGGGACAGTCCGGCTCAGCCCCAGCATTTT

CDR3 length: 13
V gene: TRBV9
J gene: TRBJ1-5
D gene: NA
clone size: NA
CDR3 protein: CASSVSHNQPQHF
CDR3 DNA: TGTGCCAGCAGCGTATCACACAATCAGCCCCAGCATTTT

CDR3 length: 15
V gene: TRBV6-5
J gene: TRBJ1-1
D gene: NA
clone size: NA
CDR3 protein: CASKGGTPLNTEAFF
CDR3 DNA: TGTGCCAGCAAGGGGGGGACTCCCTTGAACACTGAAGCTTTCTTT

CDR3 length: 14
V gene: TRBV12-5
J gene: TRBJ2-5
D gene: NA
clone size: NA
CDR3 protein: CASGLDYLPETQYF
CDR3 DNA: TGTGCTAGTGGCCTGGACTATCTGCCAGAGACCCAGTACTTC

CDR3 length: 15
V gene: TRBV7-3
J gene: TRBJ2-1
D gene: NA
clone size: few
CDR3 protein: CASSLDPRRGHEQFF
CDR3 DNA: TGTGCCAGCAGCTTAGATCCCAGGCGGGGCCATGAGCAGTTCTTC

CDR3 length: 15
V gene: TRBV20-1
J gene: TRBJ1-4
D gene: NA
clone size: NA
CDR3 protein: CSARGTVAANEKLFF
CDR3 DNA: TGCAGTGCTAGAGGGACGGTGGCGGCTAATGAAAAACTGTTTTTT

CDR3 length: 10
V gene: TRBV20-1
J gene: TRBJ2-5
D gene: NA
clone size: NA
CDR3 protein: CSSPRETQYF
CDR3 DNA: TGCAGCTCCCCCCGGGAGACCCAGTACTTC

CDR3 length: 15
V gene: TRBV5-1
J gene: TRBJ2-3
D gene: NA
clone size: few
CDR3 protein: CASSLLGAETDTQYF
CDR3 DNA: TGCGCCAGCAGCTTGCTGGGCGCCGAAACAGATACGCAGTATTTT

CDR3 length: 12
V gene: TRBV20-1
J gene: TRBJ2-3
D gene: NA
clone size: few
CDR3 protein: CSASDRADTQYF
CDR3 DNA: TGCAGTGCCTCGGACCGAGCAGATACGCAGTATTTT

CDR3 length: 15
V gene: TRBV12-3/TRBV12-4
J gene: TRBJ2-2
D gene: TRBD1
clone size: NA
CDR3 protein: CASNPGQGIAGELFF
CDR3 DNA: TGTGCCAGCAACCCGGGACAGGGGATTGCCGGGGAGCTGTTTTTT

CDR3 length: 14
V gene: TRBV20-1
J gene: TRBJ2-1
D gene: TRBD2
clone size: NA
CDR3 protein: CSAPRLASYNEQFF
CDR3 DNA: TGCAGTGCCCCGAGACTAGCTTCCTACAATGAGCAGTTCTTC

CDR3 length: 11
V gene: TRBV6-6
J gene: TRBJ2-1
D gene: NA
clone size: NA
CDR3 protein: CASNRDNEQFF
CDR3 DNA: TGTGCCAGCAACAGGGACAATGAGCAGTTCTTC

CDR3 length: 15
V gene: TRBV25-1
J gene: TRBJ2-7
D gene: NA
clone size: NA
CDR3 protein: CASSGGTRTPYEQYF
CDR3 DNA: TGTGCCAGCAGTGGAGGGACACGCACTCCCTACGAGCAGTACTTC

CDR3 length: 16
V gene: TRBV18
J gene: TRBJ2-1
D gene: NA
clone size: NA
CDR3 protein: CASSPNSAGGDNEQFF
CDR3 DNA: TGTGCCAGCTCACCAAACTCCGCCGGGGGCGACAATGAGCAGTTCTTC

CDR3 length: 12
V gene: TRBV6-6
J gene: TRBJ1-1
D gene: NA
clone size: NA
CDR3 protein: CASSYGDVEAFF
CDR3 DNA: TGTGCCAGCAGTTACGGGGACGTGGAAGCTTTCTTT

CDR3 length: 14
V gene: TRBV20-1
J gene: TRBJ2-7
D gene: NA
clone size: NA
CDR3 protein: CSAEWAVLSYEQYF
CDR3 DNA: TGCAGTGCCGAGTGGGCAGTTCTCTCCTACGAGCAGTACTTC

CDR3 length: 16
V gene: TRBV7-2
J gene: TRBJ2-5
D gene: NA
clone size: NA
CDR3 protein: CASSLSGSPYQETQYF
CDR3 DNA: TGTGCCAGCAGCTTATCAGGCAGTCCGTACCAAGAGACCCAGTACTTC

CDR3 length: 15
V gene: TRBV20-1
J gene: TRBJ2-3
D gene: NA
clone size: NA
CDR3 protein: CSARDFSTSTDTQYF
CDR3 DNA: TGCAGTGCTAGAGATTTCAGTACTAGCACAGATACGCAGTATTTT

CDR3 length: 15
V gene: TRBV21-1
J gene: TRBJ1-1
D gene: NA
clone size: NA
CDR3 protein: CASSGWDSWGTEAFF
CDR3 DNA: TGTGCCAGCAGCGGTTGGGACTCCTGGGGGACTGAAGCTTTCTTT

CDR3 length: 15
V gene: TRBV6-5
J gene: TRBJ1-4
D gene: TRBD1
clone size: few
CDR3 protein: CASRSSTGTREKLFF
CDR3 DNA: TGTGCCAGCCGCTCCTCGACAGGGACGAGGGAAAAACTGTTTTTT

CDR3 length: 15
V gene: TRBV25-1
J gene: TRBJ2-1
D gene: NA
clone size: NA
CDR3 protein: CASSEYGTTQSGQFF
CDR3 DNA: TGTGCCAGCAGTGAATACGGGACAACCCAATCTGGGCAGTTCTTC

CDR3 length: 14
V gene: TRBV12-3/TRBV12-4
J gene: TRBJ1-1
D gene: NA
clone size: few
CDR3 protein: CASSVSGVSAEAFF
CDR3 DNA: TGTGCCAGCAGTGTTTCAGGCGTAAGCGCTGAAGCTTTCTTT

CDR3 length: 15
V gene: TRBV27
J gene: TRBJ2-1
D gene: TRBD2
clone size: NA
CDR3 protein: CASSLSSGRVVEQFF
CDR3 DNA: TGTGCCAGCAGTTTATCAAGCGGGAGGGTGGTTGAGCAGTTCTTC

CDR3 length: 14
V gene: TRBV19
J gene: TRBJ1-2
D gene: TRBD1
clone size: NA
CDR3 protein: CASSSWTGGLGYTF
CDR3 DNA: TGTGCCAGTAGTAGCTGGACAGGAGGCCTAGGCTACACCTTC

CDR3 length: 16
V gene: TRBV20-1
J gene: TRBJ1-5
D gene: TRBD1
clone size: NA
CDR3 protein: CSARDRRTGRMQPQHF
CDR3 DNA: TGCAGTGCTAGAGACAGGAGGACAGGGCGGATGCAGCCCCAGCATTTT

CDR3 length: 13
V gene: TRBV20-1
J gene: TRBJ2-3
D gene: NA
clone size: NA
CDR3 protein: CSARGGLGDTQYF
CDR3 DNA: TGCAGTGCTAGAGGCGGTTTAGGGGATACGCAGTATTTT

CDR3 length: 14
V gene: TRBV7-9
J gene: TRBJ2-3
D gene: TRBD2
clone size: many
CDR3 protein: CASRTGGKTDTQYF
CDR3 DNA: TGTGCCAGCAGAACGGGGGGAAAAACAGATACGCAGTATTTT

CDR3 length: 13
V gene: TRBV7-3
J gene: TRBJ1-2
D gene: NA
clone size: NA
CDR3 protein: CASSLSNTNGYTF
CDR3 DNA: TGTGCCAGCAGCTTAAGTAACACCAATGGCTACACCTTC

CDR3 length: 13
V gene: TRBV27
J gene: TRBJ1-2
D gene: NA
clone size: few
CDR3 protein: CASYTPSLSGYTF
CDR3 DNA: TGTGCCAGCTATACTCCGTCCCTGTCTGGCTACACCTTC

CDR3 length: 15
V gene: TRBV20-1
J gene: TRBJ2-6
D gene: TRBD2
clone size: NA
CDR3 protein: CSASGRRSGANVLTF
CDR3 DNA: TGCAGCGCTAGCGGGAGAAGGTCTGGGGCCAACGTCCTGACTTTC

CDR3 length: 18
V gene: TRBV4-3
J gene: TRBJ2-1
D gene: TRBD1
clone size: once
CDR3 protein: CASSQVPADQGVYNEQFF
CDR3 DNA: TGCGCCAGCAGCCAAGTCCCTGCCGACCAGGGGGTCTACAATGAGCAGTTCTTC

CDR3 length: 14
V gene: TRBV6-2/TRBV6-3
J gene: TRBJ2-1
D gene: NA
clone size: NA
CDR3 protein: CASSTRDWHNEQFF
CDR3 DNA: TGTGCCAGCAGTACAAGGGACTGGCACAATGAGCAGTTCTTC

CDR3 length: 16
V gene: TRBV5-1
J gene: TRBJ2-7
D gene: NA
clone size: NA
CDR3 protein: CASSLTGHSNHYEQYF
CDR3 DNA: TGCGCCAGCAGCTTGACGGGACACAGCAACCACTACGAGCAGTACTTC

CDR3 length: 15
V gene: TRBV15
J gene: TRBJ2-1
D gene: NA
clone size: NA
CDR3 protein: CATSRNGEGASEQFF
CDR3 DNA: TGTGCCACCAGCAGGAACGGGGAGGGGGCGTCTGAGCAGTTCTTC

CDR3 length: 15
V gene: TRBV20-1
J gene: TRBJ2-7
D gene: NA
clone size: NA
CDR3 protein: CSARAGVISYNEQYF
CDR3 DNA: TGCAGTGCTAGAGCGGGGGTCATCTCCTACAATGAGCAGTACTTC

CDR3 length: 15
V gene: TRBV7-6
J gene: TRBJ1-1
D gene: NA
clone size: NA
CDR3 protein: CASSSLGLKDTEAFF
CDR3 DNA: TGTGCCAGCAGCTCGCTTGGGTTAAAGGACACTGAAGCTTTCTTT

CDR3 length: 13
V gene: TRBV7-2
J gene: TRBJ2-1
D gene: NA
clone size: NA
CDR3 protein: CASSPDYDNEQFF
CDR3 DNA: TGTGCCAGCAGCCCTGACTACGACAATGAGCAGTTCTTC

CDR3 length: 15
V gene: TRBV6-1
J gene: TRBJ2-1
D gene: TRBD2
clone size: few
CDR3 protein: CASKVGLAAYNEQFF
CDR3 DNA: TGTGCCAGCAAAGTTGGCCTAGCGGCCTACAATGAGCAGTTCTTC

CDR3 length: 12
V gene: TRBV15
J gene: TRBJ1-4
D gene: NA
clone size: few
CDR3 protein: CATSHRGAKLFF
CDR3 DNA: TGTGCCACCAGTCACCGGGGAGCAAAACTGTTTTTT

CDR3 length: 13
V gene: TRBV12-3/TRBV12-4
J gene: TRBJ1-1
D gene: NA
clone size: few
CDR3 protein: CASGQTRATEAFF
CDR3 DNA: TGTGCCAGCGGCCAGACAAGGGCCACTGAAGCTTTCTTT

CDR3 length: 15
V gene: TRBV6-1
J gene: TRBJ2-3
D gene: TRBD2
clone size: many
CDR3 protein: CASSGLAGGPDTQYF
CDR3 DNA: TGTGCCAGCAGTGGCCTAGCGGGAGGGCCAGATACGCAGTATTTT

CDR3 length: 14
V gene: TRBV5-5
J gene: TRBJ1-1
D gene: NA
clone size: NA
CDR3 protein: CASSLVVGHTEAFF
CDR3 DNA: TGTGCCAGCAGCTTGGTAGTGGGCCACACTGAAGCTTTCTTT

CDR3 length: 13
V gene: TRBV28
J gene: TRBJ2-7
D gene: TRBD1
clone size: few
CDR3 protein: CASRVGQAYEQYF
CDR3 DNA: TGTGCCAGCAGGGTGGGACAGGCCTACGAGCAGTACTTC

CDR3 length: 15
V gene: TRBV6-2/TRBV6-3
J gene: TRBJ2-1
D gene: TRBD2
clone size: NA
CDR3 protein: CASSTRTSASYEQFF
CDR3 DNA: TGTGCCAGCAGTACAAGGACTAGCGCTTCCTACGAGCAGTTCTTC

CDR3 length: 17
V gene: TRBV4-1
J gene: TRBJ1-2
D gene: TRBD1
clone size: few
CDR3 protein: CASSRQLGQGVNYGYTF
CDR3 DNA: TGCGCCAGCAGCCGACAATTAGGACAGGGAGTCAACTATGGCTACACCTTC

CDR3 length: 16
V gene: TRBV20-1
J gene: TRBJ2-1
D gene: TRBD2
clone size: NA
CDR3 protein: CSARDPTSDSYNEQFF
CDR3 DNA: TGCAGTGCTAGAGACCCCACTAGCGACTCCTACAATGAGCAGTTCTTC

CDR3 length: 12
V gene: TRBV20-1
J gene: TRBJ1-5
D gene: TRBD1
clone size: NA
CDR3 protein: CSAVPGQGSQHF
CDR3 DNA: TGCAGTGCTGTCCCGGGACAGGGGTCCCAGCATTTT

CDR3 length: 13
V gene: TRBV10-3
J gene: TRBJ1-1
D gene: NA
clone size: NA
CDR3 protein: CAISGDLFPEAFF
CDR3 DNA: TGTGCCATCAGTGGAGACCTGTTCCCTGAAGCTTTCTTT

CDR3 length: 16
V gene: TRBV6-1
J gene: TRBJ2-7
D gene: NA
clone size: NA
CDR3 protein: CVSSDPRNNFSYEQYF
CDR3 DNA: TGTGTCAGCAGTGATCCCCGGAACAATTTCTCCTACGAGCAGTACTTC

CDR3 length: 14
V gene: TRBV20-1
J gene: TRBJ1-2
D gene: NA
clone size: few
CDR3 protein: CSAGGDTFNYGYTF
CDR3 DNA: TGCAGTGCAGGGGGGGACACCTTTAACTATGGCTACACCTTC

CDR3 length: 13
V gene: TRBV27
J gene: TRBJ1-2
D gene: NA
clone size: few
CDR3 protein: CASSLRRGDGYTF
CDR3 DNA: TGTGCCAGCAGTTTACGTAGAGGAGATGGCTACACCTTC

CDR3 length: 16
V gene: TRBV3-1
J gene: TRBJ2-1
D gene: NA
clone size: NA
CDR3 protein: CASSQRAGSAHNEQFF
CDR3 DNA: TGTGCCAGCAGCCAACGTGCCGGATCCGCCCACAATGAGCAGTTCTTC